A selection of T cell receptor beta chains follows, all from one sample in a study of shared clonotypes between healthy human individuals. Profiling relied on immunoSEQ multiplex PCR, and the TCRdb table lists in-frame clones only, not all of them. The sample contains about 1.1 million clones, about 80% of which appear only once. Sample: memory CD4+ T cells from PBMCs. The receptors were gathered from a man between 18 and 35 years old in good health. Some clones in this sample may be carry-over from other donors' samples. Both conserved end residues are part of each CDR3.

J	V	CDR3
TRBJ2-5	TRBV4-2	CASSQDISGEETQYF
TRBJ2-1	TRBV7-6	CASSLSGGNNEQFF
TRBJ2-7	TRBV7-6	CASSSPGGSYEQYF
TRBJ1-2	TRBV6-1	CASSVGVGGYTF
TRBJ1-3	TRBV29-1	CSVALYSGNTIYF
TRBJ2-1	TRBV5-1	CASSFTTSANAREQFF
TRBJ2-7	TRBV28	CASKGGDEQYF
TRBJ2-7	TRBV7-2	CASQRGQGAREQYF
TRBJ2-3	TRBV19	CASSTPTTGVGTDTQYF
TRBJ2-7	TRBV28	CASRPYSGSGYEQYF
TRBJ1-1	TRBV4-1	CASSQDARREAFF
TRBJ2-5	TRBV2	CASNMLQGQETQYF
TRBJ2-7	TRBV15	CATSPSRGAEQYF
TRBJ2-7	TRBV2	CASSLWTSGDYEQYF
TRBJ1-2	TRBV27	CASSFKNNYGYTF
TRBJ2-5	TRBV7-9	CASSLDKRPQETQYF
TRBJ1-5	TRBV28	CASSGDQPQHF
TRBJ2-7	TRBV9	CASSVGTSGRGSYEQYF
TRBJ2-7	TRBV30	CAWGWDRTYEQYF
TRBJ2-1	TRBV5-5	CASSLVGSYNEQFF
TRBJ2-7	TRBV4-1	CASSQDIGREQYF
TRBJ1-1	TRBV18	CASSLGQRNTEAFF
TRBJ1-1	TRBV7-2	CASSLPTGHTEAFF
TRBJ1-5	TRBV29-1	CSVGGNQPQHF
TRBJ2-5	TRBV5-6	CASSLQGQGGETQYF
TRBJ1-1	TRBV2	CASGDTEAFF
TRBJ2-1	TRBV5-4	CASSMGLAGHSSSYNEQFF
TRBJ2-1	TRBV7-3	CASSFTGQGEQFF
TRBJ2-6	TRBV28	CASRDLQGADGANVLTF
TRBJ1-5	TRBV28	CASIPGSDRNQPQHF
TRBJ2-1	TRBV27	CASSLSRTSSNEQFF
TRBJ2-3	TRBV10-3	CAIRTGTGTDTQYF
TRBJ2-3	TRBV5-1	CASSPGQLSTDTQYF
TRBJ2-1	TRBV7-3	CASSLEQGWIGEQFF